This T cell receptor (beta chain) originates from a study of OX40 agonist ivuxolimab in advanced cancers. Study details: Two patients with cutaneous melanoma and one with hepatocellular carcinoma, three in total, showed partial responses.

In germline, CDR1 is LNHDA, CDR2 SQIVND (reference sequence). The CDR3 extends over 14 amino acids. V shed 9 bases and J 1 base; nucleotides not matched to a gene: 5. Clones were sequenced by immunoSEQ multiplex PCR, and TCRdb holds only the in-frame ones, with some missing. The sample lists some 70,000 clones, more than 85% occurring once. The receptor comes from an adult with an advanced solid tumor such as melanoma, head and neck, liver or kidney cancer. The chain carries TRBV19 and TRBJ1-2, with TRBD1 matching over 10 bases. The starting material was CD4+ or CD8+ T cells sorted from blood, obtained in a trial of the OX40 agonist ivuxolimab. The CDR3 region is CASTGQGHNYGYTF. CDR3 nucleotides: TGTGCCAGCACGGGACAGGGGCATAACTATGGCTACACCTTC.